This T cell receptor beta chain was observed in a study of siplizumab effects on memory and regulatory T cells. Findings of the study overall: Siplizumab significantly lowered the alloreactive sequences that could be traced to unstimulated CD4+ memory cells. Unstimulated naive T cells seemed to show more diversity than memory cells did, and they also seemed to be among the major contributors to the alloresponse.

TCRdb's table, derived via immunoSEQ multiplex PCR, lists solely in-frame clones and lacks some. In the table there are around 100,000 clones, approximately 93% of which are singletons. CDR3 length: 14 residues. The germline V gene encodes CDR1 MGHDK and CDR2 SYGVNS. V lost 1 base, J lost 6 bases, and 13 bases lay in between. For this clone: Its antigen is still unknown.

The chain uses TRBV25-1 and TRBJ2-7; D is uncertain. Sequenced input: non-Treg CD4+ T cells sorted from blood. The TCR comes from a human donor in good health. CDR3 amino acids: CASSESLPRSEQYF. The CDR3 nucleotides read TGTGCCAGCAGTGAATCCCTCCCCCGGTCCGAGCAGTACTTC.